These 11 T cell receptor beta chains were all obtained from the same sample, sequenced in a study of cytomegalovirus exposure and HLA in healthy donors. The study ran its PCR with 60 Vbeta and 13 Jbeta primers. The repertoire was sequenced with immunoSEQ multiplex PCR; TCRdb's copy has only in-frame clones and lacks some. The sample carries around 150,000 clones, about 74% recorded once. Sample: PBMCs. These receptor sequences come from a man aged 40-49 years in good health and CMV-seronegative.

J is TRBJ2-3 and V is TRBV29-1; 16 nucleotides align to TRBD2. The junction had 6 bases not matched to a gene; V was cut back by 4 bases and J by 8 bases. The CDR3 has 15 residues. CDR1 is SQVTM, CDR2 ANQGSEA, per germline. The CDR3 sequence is CSVGGTSGGAGTQYF. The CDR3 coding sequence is TGCAGCGTTGGGGGGACTAGCGGGGGGGCCGGTACGCAGTATTTT.

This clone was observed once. The CDR3, as DNA: TGCGCCAGCAGCATGGGACAGATACAAGAGACCCAGTACTTC. This translates into CASSMGQIQETQYF. The genes are TRBV5-1 and TRBJ2-5; 7 bases line up with TRBD1. The CDR3 contains 14 residues. The germline V gene has CDR1 SGHRS and CDR2 YFSETQ. The trim removed 4 bases at V and 2 bases at J, leaving 5 bases unmatched.

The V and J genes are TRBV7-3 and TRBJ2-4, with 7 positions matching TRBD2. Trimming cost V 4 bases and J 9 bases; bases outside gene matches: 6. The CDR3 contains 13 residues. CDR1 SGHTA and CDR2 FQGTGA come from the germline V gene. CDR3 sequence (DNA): TGTGCCAGCAGCTGGAGCGGGAATGGCATTCAGTACTTC. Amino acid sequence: CASSWSGNGIQYF.

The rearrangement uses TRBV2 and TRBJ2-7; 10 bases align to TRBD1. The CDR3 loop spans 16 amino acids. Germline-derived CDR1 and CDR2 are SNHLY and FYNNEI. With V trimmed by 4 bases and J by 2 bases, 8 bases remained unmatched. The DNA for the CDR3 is TGTGCCAGCAGTGGGGACAGGGGAGAATCAACCTACGAGCAGTACTTC. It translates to CASSGDRGESTYEQYF.

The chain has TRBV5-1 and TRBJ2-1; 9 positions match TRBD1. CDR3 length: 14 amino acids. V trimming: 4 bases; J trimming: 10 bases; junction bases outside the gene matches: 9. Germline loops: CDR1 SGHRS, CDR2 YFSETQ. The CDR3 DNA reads TGCGCCAGCAGCCCCGGGACAGGGCGCCTCGAGCAGTTCTTC. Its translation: CASSPGTGRLEQFF.

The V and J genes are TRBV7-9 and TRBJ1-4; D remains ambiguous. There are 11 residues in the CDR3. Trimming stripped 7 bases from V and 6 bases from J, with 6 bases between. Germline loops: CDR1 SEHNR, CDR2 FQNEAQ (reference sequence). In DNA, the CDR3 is TGTGCCAGCACCCAGGATGAAAAACTGTTTTTT. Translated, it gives CASTQDEKLFF.

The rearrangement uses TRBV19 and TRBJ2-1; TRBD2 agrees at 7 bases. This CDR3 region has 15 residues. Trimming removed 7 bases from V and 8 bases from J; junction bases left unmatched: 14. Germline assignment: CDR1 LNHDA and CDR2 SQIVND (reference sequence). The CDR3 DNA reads TGTGCCAGTAAGAGTTCCGGGGAGGGCATCTATGAGCAGTTCTTC. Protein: CASKSSGEGIYEQFF.

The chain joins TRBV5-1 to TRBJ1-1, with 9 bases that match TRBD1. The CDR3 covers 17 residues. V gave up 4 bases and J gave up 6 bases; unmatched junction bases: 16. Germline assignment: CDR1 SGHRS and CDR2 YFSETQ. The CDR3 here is CASSRQPLTGGGAEAFF. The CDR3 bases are TGCGCCAGCAGCCGCCAGCCCCTGACAGGGGGGGGCGCTGAAGCTTTCTTT.

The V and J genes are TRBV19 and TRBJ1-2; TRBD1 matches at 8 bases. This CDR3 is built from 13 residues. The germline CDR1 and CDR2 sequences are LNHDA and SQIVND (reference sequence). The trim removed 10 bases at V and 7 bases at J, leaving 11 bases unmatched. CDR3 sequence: CATDGQGQGGYTF. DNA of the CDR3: TGTGCCACCGACGGACAGGGTCAGGGTGGCTACACCTTC.

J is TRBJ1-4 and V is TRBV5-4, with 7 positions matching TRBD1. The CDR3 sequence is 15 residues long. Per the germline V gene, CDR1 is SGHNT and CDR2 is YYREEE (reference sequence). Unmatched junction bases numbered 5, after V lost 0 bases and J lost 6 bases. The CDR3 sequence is CASSLGRQGHEKLFF. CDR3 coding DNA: TGTGCCAGCAGCTTGGGGCGACAGGGACATGAAAAACTGTTTTTT.

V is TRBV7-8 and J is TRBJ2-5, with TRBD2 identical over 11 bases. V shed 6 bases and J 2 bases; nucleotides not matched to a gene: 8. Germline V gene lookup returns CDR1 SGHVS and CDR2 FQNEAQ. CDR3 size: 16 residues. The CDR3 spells CASRPTSGGQQETQYF. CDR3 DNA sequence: TGTGCCAGCAGACCTACTAGCGGGGGCCAGCAAGAGACCCAGTACTTC.